Listed here is a single T cell receptor (beta chain). The antigen remains unidentified. This sample is drawn from a study of CD8 T cells in ankylosing spondylitis. Study-level points and caveats: Characteristic of ankylosing spondylitis blood, it appeared, was a TCR beta motif comprising roughly eight highly homologous variants. In ankylosing spondylitis patients, matched synovial fluid reportedly showed significant enrichment of disease-linked clones.

TCRdb re-called the 5' RACE reads through MiXCR, storing one row per CDR3 protein. The sample consists of around 890,000 distinct CDR3 sequences, over 9.5% of them appearing once. The CDR3 is 16 residues long. CDR1 and CDR2 (germline): KGHDR, SFDVKD. Trimming cost V 4 bases and J 2 bases; bases outside gene matches: 3. The clonotype originates from a male donor with ankylosing spondylitis. Input material: blood, either unsorted or a sorted T cell fraction (not recorded which). The V gene is TRBV24-1, the J gene TRBJ2-3, with TRBD1 identical over 12 bases. CDR3 residues: CATSDGTGGFTDTQYF. The CDR3, as DNA: TGTGCCACCAGTGACGGGACAGGGGGCTTCACAGATACGCAGTATTTT.